This TCR beta chain was obtained from a study of CD8 T cells in ankylosing spondylitis. General study results and limits: Earlier studies detected some motif variants in reactive arthritis synovial fluid and blood. In ankylosing spondylitis patients, matched synovial fluid reportedly showed significant enrichment of disease-linked clones. Clones linked to the disease showed a CD8+ phenotype. They occurred at relatively low frequencies in peripheral blood. Ankylosing spondylitis blood appeared to carry a characteristic TCR beta motif of under ten highly homologous variants.

As the method for making TCR beta libraries, quantitative 5'-RACE with molecular barcodes was used. TCRdb passed the 5' RACE reads through MiXCR, listing each CDR3 protein once. The sample consists of under 450,000 distinct CDR3 sequences, 17% of them appearing once. The CDR3 consists of 14 residues. V lost 3 bases and J 4 bases, leaving 10 bases between the germline ends. This clonotype was recorded a few times. The antigen is undetermined. Sequences were obtained from blood, either unsorted or a sorted T cell fraction (not recorded which). The clonotype was recovered from a male donor with ankylosing spondylitis. The chain couples TRBV12-3 or TRBV12-4 to TRBJ1-5; D possibly corresponds to TRBD1 (6 bases). CDR3 protein: CASSFGGRNQPQHF. As DNA, the CDR3 is TGTGCCAGCAGTTTCGGGGGCCGAAATCAGCCCCAGCATTTT.